Following are 8 T cell receptor beta chains from one sample sequenced in a study of neurological immune-mediated disorders. MiXCR, applied by TCRdb to the 5' RACE reads, yields one record per CDR3 protein. The sample consists of roughly 76,000 distinct CDR3 sequences, 2.5% to 4% of them appearing once. The sequenced material came from PBMCs. All receptors come from a woman in her forties or fifties with multiple sclerosis.

About this clonotype: At one boundary the junction diverges from the germline segment, which might be a read error. The rearrangement uses TRBV3-1 and TRBJ1-5; possible D gene TRBD1, 6 bases. The length of the CDR3 is 16 residues. Germline CDR1 reads LGHDT; CDR2 reads YNNKEL (reference sequence). The CDR3 loop is CASSQENQGNAQPQNF. CDR3 in DNA: TGTGCCAGCAGCCAAGAAAATCAGGGGAATGCTCAGCCCCAGAATTTT.

This clonotype has a count of ten or more. The chain carries TRBV7-2 and TRBJ1-5; weak D call: TRBD1 (5 bases). V gave up 5 bases and J gave up 1 base, with 12 bases separating them. This CDR3 comprises 15 residues. Germline values: CDR1 SGHTA, CDR2 FQGNSA. The CDR3 protein is CASSADRSSNQPQHF. The CDR3 DNA follows: TGTGCCAGCAGCGCTGACAGATCCAGCAATCAGCCCCAGCATTTT.

This clonotype was recorded at least ten times. The gene calls are TRBV20-1 and TRBJ2-5; D might be TRBD2 (7 bases). V lost 2 bases and J lost 4, with 14 bases in between. This CDR3 has 14 residues. From germline, CDR1 is DFQATT and CDR2 SNEGSKA (reference sequence). The DNA for the CDR3 is TGCAGTGCTAGACGGGGAGGGGGGGCAGAGACCCAGTACTTC. Its translation is CSARRGGGAETQYF.

This clonotype was found many times. This chain joins TRBV20-1 and TRBJ1-2; perhaps TRBD1 as D (5 bases). CDR1 is DFQATT, CDR2 SNEGSKA, per germline (reference sequence). V gave up 4 bases and J gave up 4 bases, with 16 bases separating them. The CDR3 has 14 residues. CDR3 amino acids: CSAIGQGGFYGYTF. CDR3 DNA: TGCAGTGCTATCGGGCAGGGAGGTTTCTATGGCTACACCTTC.

The sample holds many counts of this clonotype. This chain joins TRBV7-2 and TRBJ1-5; the D is unclear. Trimming left V 2 bases short and J 3 bases short, with 8 bases between. Per the germline V gene, CDR1 is SGHTA and CDR2 is FQGNSA. The CDR3 is 14 residues long. This CDR3 is CASSLFAPNQPQHF. The CDR3 DNA reads as TGTGCCAGCAGCTTATTTGCTCCCAATCAGCCCCAGCATTTT. The entire variable domain, with the rest obtained from reference TRBV7-2 and TRBJ1-5, is as follows: GAGVSQSPSNKVTEKGKDVELRCDPISGHTALYWYRQSLGQGLEFLIYFQGNSAPDKSGLPSDRFSAERTGGSVSTLTIQRTQQEDSAVYLCASSLFAPNQPQHFGDGTRLSIL.

This clonotype was detected only a few times. The chain uses TRBV5-1 and TRBJ1-2, with TRBD1 as a possible D gene (6 bases). CDR1 is SGHRS and CDR2 is YFSETQ in the germline V gene. Trimming took 0 bases from V and 2 from J, leaving 14 bases between them. The CDR3 totals 16 residues. The chain's CDR3 is CASSLVPPGHNYGYTF. In DNA form, the CDR3 reads TGCGCCAGCAGCTTGGTGCCGCCGGGACACAACTATGGCTACACCTTC.

In regard to this clonotype: A much larger clone differs by one base, so this may be a read error. This rearrangement joins TRBV20-1 to TRBJ2-5, with TRBD2 matching 7 bases. Germline CDR1 is DFQATT and CDR2 is SNEGSKA (reference sequence). CDR3 length equals 12 residues. CDR3 sequence: CSTSGTKETQYF. DNA for the CDR3: TGCAGTACTAGTGGGACTAAAGAGACCCAGTACTTC.

This clonotype was recorded many times. This chain joins TRBV20-1 and TRBJ2-1; 8 nucleotides match TRBD2. Germline CDR1 and CDR2: DFQATT and SNEGSKA (reference sequence). CDR3 length: 14 amino acids. Losses at the gene ends were 1 base for V and 6 bases for J; bases not matched to a gene: 5. CDR3: CSARVSLAANEQFF. The CDR3 DNA sequence: TGCAGTGCTAGAGTTTCACTAGCGGCCAATGAGCAGTTCTTC.